Listed here are 22 T cell receptor beta chains from one sample, sequenced in a study of CD8 T cells in Susac syndrome. RNA, at about 0.45 to 1 ug, was reverse transcribed with random hexamers. TCRdb recomputed calls from the immunoSEQ multiplex PCR reads with MiXCR, one row per CDR3 protein. The table lists roughly 250,000 distinct CDR3 sequences, almost 97% of them singletons, with 0.08% to 0.11% in the top ten. The sequenced sample consisted of CD4+ T cells from PBMCs. These receptors were collected from a human donor with Susac syndrome.

The chain recombines TRBV11-2 with TRBJ1-1; D not certain. This CDR3 region has 15 residues. The germline V gene has CDR1 SGHAT and CDR2 FQNNGV. The V and J ends lost 1 base and 4 bases respectively, with 13 bases between them. CDR3 sequence (DNA): TGTGCCAGCAGCTTAGGGGTGGGGATAGGCACTGAAGCTTTCTTT. Its translation: CASSLGVGIGTEAFF.

This clonotype was found once. The chain combines TRBV29-1 with TRBJ2-1; D uncertain. Germline V gene lookup returns CDR1 SQVTM and CDR2 ANQGSEA. V was pared by 5 bases and J by 12 bases, with 14 bases between. The CDR3 loop spans 11 amino acids. CDR3 in DNA: TGCAGCGTTTTTAGACAACCGTTGCAGTTCTTC. As protein: CSVFRQPLQFF.

This chain connects TRBV4-1 to TRBJ2-1; D gene ambiguous. The germline V gene has CDR1 MGHRA and CDR2 YSYEKL. The CDR3 loop spans 15 amino acids. The V and J ends lost 7 bases and 1 base respectively, with 14 bases between them. In DNA, the CDR3 is TGCGCCAGCAAAGGCTCCTTGGGGTCCTACAATGAGCAGTTCTTC. Translating gives CASKGSLGSYNEQFF.

V usage is TRBV20-1 and J usage is TRBJ2-3; 7 bases agree with TRBD2. V shed 5 bases and J 1 base; nucleotides not matched to a gene: 12. From germline, CDR1 is DFQATT and CDR2 SNEGSKA (reference sequence). CDR3 length equals 16 residues. CDR3 in amino acids: CSAHSVGGVGTDTQYF. DNA for the CDR3: TGCAGTGCTCACTCGGTGGGAGGGGTGGGCACAGATACGCAGTATTTT.

The chain recombines TRBV20-1 with TRBJ1-1; D unresolved. The germline V gene encodes CDR1 DFQATT and CDR2 SNEGSKA (reference sequence). Deletions cut 0 bases from V and 0 bases from J, with 11 bases between. The CDR3 has 15 residues. CDR3 DNA sequence: TGCAGTGCTAGAGATAAAGGACGGCTGAACACTGAAGCTTTCTTT. As protein: CSARDKGRLNTEAFF.

The rearrangement joins TRBV5-1 to TRBJ2-5, with D possibly TRBD2 on 6 matching bases. The CDR3 is 17 residues long. CDR1 is SGHRS, CDR2 YFSETQ, per germline. V dropped 2 bases and J dropped 3 bases, with 20 bases sitting between them. DNA of the CDR3: TGCGCCAGCAGCTTTGGTAGAGCGGGTCGCGGCGAAGAGACCCAGTACTTC. Its protein product is CASSFGRAGRGEETQYF. Full variable domain (rest looked up from reference TRBV5-1 and TRBJ2-5): KAGVTQTPRYLIKTRGQQVTLSCSPISGHRSVSWYQQTPGQGLQFLFEYFSETQRNKGNFPGRFSGRQFSNSRSEMNVSTLELGDSALYLCASSFGRAGRGEETQYFGPGTRLLVL.

The CDR3 protein is CSVEVSGSEQYF. The CDR3 DNA reads as TGCAGCGTTGAAGTATCAGGGTCCGAGCAGTACTTC. V and J are TRBV29-1 and TRBJ2-7; the D gene is possibly TRBD1 (5 bases). Germline V gene sequence: CDR1 SQVTM, CDR2 ANQGSEA. V lost 1 base and J lost 6, with 10 bases in between. This CDR3 has 12 amino acids.

The chain uses TRBV15 and TRBJ1-2, with D tentatively TRBD1 (5 bases). The V gene's germline CDR1 is LNHNV and CDR2 YYDKDF (reference sequence). The CDR3 covers 15 residues. V was trimmed by 2 bases and J by 0 bases, leaving 10 bases between them. The CDR3 loop reads CATSRKGRPNYGYTF. DNA of the CDR3: TGTGCCACCAGCAGAAAGGGACGACCTAACTATGGCTACACCTTC.

The chain uses TRBV18 and TRBJ2-7; weak D call: TRBD2 (5 bases). Trimming removed 6 bases from V and 3 bases from J, with 18 bases in between. Germline loops: CDR1 KGHSH, CDR2 LQKENI. The CDR3 has 15 residues. The CDR3 reads CASSPAMSGYYEQYF. Here the CDR3 DNA reads TGTGCCAGCTCCCCAGCGATGAGCGGTTACTACGAGCAGTACTTC.

The chain carries TRBV9 and TRBJ2-7, with D possibly being TRBD2 (5 bases). The CDR3 extends over 14 amino acids. V lost 2 bases and J lost 4, with 13 bases in between. CDR1 is SGDLS and CDR2 is YYNGEE in the germline V gene. The CDR3 is CASSVGTQRYEQYF. In DNA form, the CDR3 reads TGTGCCAGCAGCGTTGGCACTCAGCGGTACGAGCAGTACTTC.

J is TRBJ2-3 and V is TRBV5-1, with 7 bases identical to TRBD1. V lost 5 bases, J lost 3 bases, and 9 bases stayed unmatched. This CDR3 has 15 residues. Germline CDR1 and CDR2: SGHRS and YFSETQ. CDR3 DNA sequence: TGCGCCAGCAGGCCCCTGGGACAGAATACAGATACGCAGTATTTT. Translated: CASRPLGQNTDTQYF. Full variable domain (outside the CDR3, taken from reference TRBV5-1 and TRBJ2-3): KAGVTQTPRYLIKTRGQQVTLSCSPISGHRSVSWYQQTPGQGLQFLFEYFSETQRNKGNFPGRFSGRQFSNSRSEMNVSTLELGDSALYLCASRPLGQNTDTQYFGPGTRLTVL.

The chain employs TRBV29-1 and TRBJ2-1; 9 bases agree with TRBD1. V lost 7 bases and J lost 6; bases outside the gene matches: 4. The V gene's germline CDR1 is SQVTM and CDR2 ANQGSEA. This CDR3 is built from 12 residues. This CDR3 reads CSAGQGFNEQFF. DNA for the CDR3: TGCAGCGCCGGACAGGGGTTCAATGAGCAGTTCTTC.

The J gene is TRBJ1-5, the V gene TRBV9; D unclear. The CDR3 loop spans 13 amino acids. In germline, CDR1 is SGDLS, CDR2 YYNGEE. V shed 0 bases and J shed 5 bases, with 6 bases lying between them. CDR3: CASSVDWDQPQHF. The CDR3 region has the DNA TGTGCCAGCAGCGTAGATTGGGATCAGCCCCAGCATTTT.

This sequence joins TRBV4-1 and TRBJ2-7; 10 nucleotides line up with TRBD1. This CDR3 contains 16 residues. Germline V gene sequence: CDR1 MGHRA, CDR2 YSYEKL. The V and J ends lost 3 bases and 1 base, in that order; junction bases with no gene match: 6. Here the CDR3 reads CASSQWGQGKSYEQYF. CDR3 bases: TGCGCCAGCAGCCAGTGGGGACAGGGGAAGTCCTACGAGCAGTACTTC.

The rearrangement uses TRBV24-1 and TRBJ2-1, with 11 bases fitting TRBD2. Germline trimming cut 3 bases from V and 7 bases from J; bases unmatched to any gene: 7. Germline lookup yields CDR1 KGHDR and CDR2 SFDVKD. The CDR3 is 16 amino acids. CDR3 in amino acids: CATSDQLAGDGNEQFF. In nucleotides, the CDR3 is TGTGCCACCAGTGATCAACTAGCGGGAGATGGGAATGAGCAGTTCTTC.

The V gene is TRBV7-2, the J gene TRBJ2-1; the match to TRBD2 covers 7 bases. CDR1 is SGHTA and CDR2 is FQGNSA in the germline V gene. V lost 4 bases to trimming and J lost 9 bases; unmatched junction nucleotides: 9. The length of the CDR3 is 14 residues. CDR3 sequence: CASSSSRGGFEQFF. DNA of the CDR3: TGTGCCAGCAGCTCTTCCCGGGGAGGGTTTGAGCAGTTCTTC.

The chain recombines TRBV7-9 with TRBJ1-2, with 9 bases matching TRBD1. The germline V gene has CDR1 SEHNR and CDR2 FQNEAQ (reference sequence). The CDR3 spans 14 residues. The V gene end was trimmed by 5 bases and the J gene end by 6 bases; junction bases not matched to a gene: 7. The CDR3 DNA is TGTGCCAGCAGCCTTGACAGGGGGTCGGATGGCTACACCTTC. Protein product: CASSLDRGSDGYTF. The full variable domain, rest sourced from reference TRBV7-9 and TRBJ1-2, is DTGVSQNPRHKITKRGQNVTFRCDPISEHNRLYWYRQTLGQGPEFLTYFQNEAQLEKSRLLSDRFSAERPKGSFSTLEIQRTEQGDSAMYLCASSLDRGSDGYTFGSGTRLTVV.

CDR3 DNA sequence: TGTGCCAGCTCACCCCTGAGGGGAAGCGACAATCAGCCCCAGCATTTT. This gives the protein CASSPLRGSDNQPQHF. This sequence joins TRBV18 and TRBJ1-5; possibly TRBD1 for D (5 bases). Looked up from germline, CDR1 is KGHSH and CDR2 is LQKENI. This CDR3 is 16 amino acids long. V dropped 3 bases and J dropped 3 bases, with 15 bases sitting between them.

This chain uses TRBV29-1 with TRBJ1-2; D is unresolved. V was cut by 0 bases and J by 0 bases, with 14 bases left in between. The germline CDR1 and CDR2 sequences are SQVTM and ANQGSEA. The CDR3 is 16 residues long. The CDR3 coding sequence is TGCAGCGTTGAAGACCCAGAGGTGACTACTAACTATGGCTACACCTTC. Its translation: CSVEDPEVTTNYGYTF. Variable domain in full (rest from reference TRBV29-1 and TRBJ1-2): SAVISQKPSRDICQRGTSLTIQCQVDSQVTMMFWYRQQPGQSLTLIATANQGSEATYESGFVIDKFPISRPNLTFSTLTVSNMSPEDSSIYLCSVEDPEVTTNYGYTFGSGTRLTVV.

V usage is TRBV10-3 and J usage is TRBJ2-1; TRBD2 agrees at 8 bases. There are 16 residues in the CDR3. From germline, CDR1 is ENHRY and CDR2 SYGVKD. V shed 3 bases and J 6 bases; nucleotides not matched to a gene: 10. DNA for the CDR3: TGTGCCATCAGTGAAATCGGGCGGGAGGTGGTCAATGAGCAGTTCTTC. Protein: CAISEIGREVVNEQFF.

This chain connects TRBV20-1 to TRBJ2-7; D possibly corresponds to TRBD1 (6 bases). There are 16 residues in the CDR3. Trimming shortened V by 0 bases and J by 3 bases, and 18 bases separated the two germline ends. CDR1 is DFQATT and CDR2 is SNEGSKA in the germline V gene (reference sequence). The DNA for the CDR3 is TGCAGTGCTAGAGAGCCCGGGACACAACTCTTCTACGAGCAGTACTTC. This encodes CSAREPGTQLFYEQYF.

J is TRBJ2-2 and V is TRBV2; 11 nucleotides agree with TRBD1. V shed 3 bases, J shed 7 bases, and the junction held 4 bases outside the gene matches. The CDR3 covers 15 residues. Germline V gene sequence: CDR1 SNHLY, CDR2 FYNNEI. CDR3 region: CASSEGTGGDGELFF. The DNA of the CDR3 is TGTGCCAGCAGTGAGGGGACAGGGGGGGACGGGGAGCTGTTTTTT.